These 19 T cell receptor beta chains share one sample of origin, sequenced in a study of T-cell reconstitution after alpha-beta-depleted transplantation in children. Library preparation (for TCRbeta) was performed with unique molecular identifiers. TCRdb ran MiXCR on the PCR reads and lists one entry per CDR3 protein. The table includes 780,000 or so distinct CDR3 sequences, roughly 16% detected once. The sequencing used PBMCs, mostly from graft donor cells, collected 360 days after TCRalphabeta/CD19-depleted stem cell transplant. These receptors were obtained from a male patient aged 10-17 years who had a stem cell transplant for acute lymphoblastic leukemia, so the T cells may come from the graft donor.

The chain uses TRBV2 and TRBJ2-1; D call uncertain. In germline, CDR1 is SNHLY, CDR2 FYNNEI. This CDR3 region has 13 residues. V was cut by 2 bases and J by 10 bases, with 12 bases left in between. CDR3 nucleotides: TGTGCCAGCAGTGAATGGACGGGCCACGAGCAGTTCTTC. It translates to CASSEWTGHEQFF.

This clonotype has only a few counts. The V and J genes are TRBV5-1 and TRBJ2-1; 7 bases agree with TRBD1. Per the germline V gene, CDR1 is SGHRS and CDR2 is YFSETQ. The CDR3 totals 16 residues. J gave up 4 bases and V 0 bases, and 7 bases lay outside the gene matches. CDR3 amino acids: CASSLAERQGYNEQFF. CDR3 sequence (DNA): TGCGCCAGCAGCTTGGCGGAACGACAGGGTTACAATGAGCAGTTCTTC.

This clonotype appeared many times. The chain joins TRBV29-1 to TRBJ1-2; 7 positions agree with TRBD1. V was pared by 3 bases and J by 5 bases, with 6 bases of the junction left unmatched. There are 13 residues in the CDR3. Germline V lookup: CDR1 SQVTM, CDR2 ANQGSEA. The CDR3 protein is CSVDGPQGYGYTF. The CDR3 nucleotides read TGCAGCGTTGATGGCCCACAGGGGTATGGCTACACCTTC.

This chain links TRBV6-5 with TRBJ2-2; maybe TRBD1 (6 bases). The length of the CDR3 is 15 residues. The germline CDR1 and CDR2 sequences are MNHEY and SVGAGI. V lost 2 bases and J lost 7, with 14 bases in between. The DNA for the CDR3 is TGTGCCAGCAGTTACGCAGGGGTGGGAGTCGGGGAGCTGTTTTTT. Protein product: CASSYAGVGVGELFF.

V usage is TRBV5-1 and J usage is TRBJ2-1, with TRBD1 identical over 9 bases. CDR1 and CDR2 from the germline V gene are SGHRS and YFSETQ. The V and J ends lost 5 bases and 7 bases, in that order; junction bases with no gene match: 13. The CDR3 totals 16 residues. CDR3 nucleotide sequence: TGCGCCAGCAGTCCACAGGGGGCGCTTCGGAATAATGAGCAGTTCTTC. This sequence encodes CASSPQGALRNNEQFF.

As regards this clonotype: A junction end diverges from the germline sequence, so it may reflect a read error. V usage is TRBV5-6 and J usage is TRBJ2-7; 7 bases agree with TRBD1. Per germline, CDR1 SGHDT and CDR2 YYEEEE. The CDR3 is 12 residues long. The CDR3 nucleotides read TGTGCCAGCAGCTTGGCAGGGGGACAAAAATTCTTC. Translating gives CASSLAGGQKFF.

This sequence joins TRBV7-2 and TRBJ2-1; D is unresolved. V lost 3 bases to trimming and J lost 5 bases, with 11 bases between them. This CDR3 spans 14 amino acids. Germline CDR1 and CDR2: SGHTA and FQGNSA. The chain's CDR3 is CASSFADWHNEQFF. CDR3 sequence (DNA): TGTGCCAGCAGCTTTGCAGACTGGCACAATGAGCAGTTCTTC.

This clonotype showed up just a few times. This chain uses TRBV2 with TRBJ1-5, with a weak D call TRBD1 (6 bases). Germline V CDR1 and CDR2: SNHLY, FYNNEI. The CDR3 contains 14 residues. Trimming took off 1 base at V and 7 bases at J, with 11 bases between the two ends. The CDR3 sequence is CASSEEQGGQPQHF. Here the CDR3 DNA reads TGTGCCAGCAGTGAAGAACAGGGCGGCCAGCCCCAGCATTTT.

Only a few counts were recorded for this clonotype. This chain connects TRBV5-1 to TRBJ2-1, with 12 bases matching TRBD2. CDR1 and CDR2 from the germline V gene are SGHRS and YFSETQ. The CDR3 runs to 17 residues. V was pared by 1 base and J by 3 bases, with 5 bases of the junction left unmatched. The CDR3 protein is CASSLYLAGGIYNEQFF. CDR3 bases: TGCGCCAGCAGCTTGTATCTAGCGGGAGGGATCTACAATGAGCAGTTCTTC.

In this sample, this clonotype turned up many times. This chain uses TRBV5-1 with TRBJ2-1; 7 bases map to TRBD2. Trimming cost V 4 bases and J 1 base; bases outside gene matches: 5. CDR3 length equals 15 residues. The V gene's germline CDR1 is SGHRS and CDR2 YFSETQ. DNA of the CDR3: TGCGCCAGCAGCACCTCTAGCGGATCCTACAATGAGCAGTTCTTC. Translated: CASSTSSGSYNEQFF.

The J gene is TRBJ2-1, the V gene TRBV24-1, with D maybe TRBD1 (5 bases). This CDR3 comprises 12 residues. Trimming cost V 7 bases and J 9 bases, with 12 bases left between them. Germline V gene lookup returns CDR1 KGHDR and CDR2 SFDVKD. This CDR3 is CATRSWGVEQFF. CDR3 nucleotides: TGTGCCACCAGATCATGGGGCGTTGAGCAGTTCTTC.

Many counts were recorded for this clonotype. The chain joins TRBV6-5 to TRBJ2-2; TRBD1 matches at 7 bases. Trimming at V came to 5 bases and at J to 4 bases, leaving 7 bases not matched to a gene. The germline V gene has CDR1 MNHEY and CDR2 SVGAGI. The CDR3 covers 15 residues. The CDR3 loop is CASSTTGVGTGELFF. The CDR3 DNA reads as TGTGCCAGCAGTACCACAGGGGTCGGCACCGGGGAGCTGTTTTTT.

V gene TRBV9 combines with J gene TRBJ1-3; D not certain. Trimming cost V 2 bases and J 2 bases, with 14 bases left between them. The germline gives CDR1 SGDLS, CDR2 YYNGEE. CDR3 length: 16 residues. CDR3 sequence: CASSVRTGITGNTIYF. Written as DNA, the CDR3 is TGTGCCAGCAGCGTGCGGACGGGTATCACTGGAAACACCATATATTTT.

CDR3 amino acids: CASSLDGSDTQYF. In DNA, the CDR3 is TGCGCCAGCAGCTTGGACGGATCAGATACGCAGTATTTT. The chain combines TRBV5-1 with TRBJ2-3; D is unclear. CDR3 length equals 13 residues. Germline CDR1 reads SGHRS; CDR2 reads YFSETQ. V was pared by 0 bases and J by 4 bases, with 6 bases between.

This clonotype was seen a few times. V is TRBV25-1 and J is TRBJ1-2, with a tentative D call TRBD1 (6 bases). V shed 7 bases and J shed 4 bases, with 16 bases lying between them. CDR3 length equals 14 residues. Germline CDR1 is MGHDK and CDR2 is SYGVNS. DNA for the CDR3: TGTGCCAGCACCATGACAGGAAAGGGCTATGGCTACACCTTC. Amino acids: CASTMTGKGYGYTF.

Points on this clonotype: This may come from a read error, since a much larger clone is one base off. This rearrangement joins TRBV6-4 to TRBJ1-1; D not resolved. Looked up from germline, CDR1 is MRHNA and CDR2 is SNTAGT. V lost 6 bases, J lost 5 bases, and 13 bases lay in between. The CDR3 has 13 amino acids. CDR3 in DNA: TGTGCCAGCAGACCCGACGGGTCTACTGAAGCTTTCTTT. Translation: CASRPDGSTEAFF.

This clonotype was observed a handful of times. The chain uses TRBV19 and TRBJ2-5, with D unclear. Deletions cut 3 bases from V and 4 bases from J, with 12 bases between. Germline V gene lookup returns CDR1 LNHDA and CDR2 SQIVND (reference sequence). The CDR3 is 14 residues long. Written as DNA, the CDR3 is TGTGCCAGTAGTATCGGATGGGCCGGAGAGACCCAGTACTTC. Amino acids: CASSIGWAGETQYF.

CDR3 in amino acids: CASRLAVGDTQYF. The CDR3 nucleotides are TGTGCCAGCAGGCTAGCGGTCGGGGATACGCAGTATTTT. The chain recombines TRBV25-1 with TRBJ2-3; 7 nucleotides align to TRBD2. The CDR3 covers 13 residues. J was trimmed by 6 bases and V by 6 bases; bases with no gene match: 6. Germline V gene lookup returns CDR1 MGHDK and CDR2 SYGVNS. The full variable domain, completed using reference TRBV25-1 and TRBJ2-3, is EADIYQTPRYLVIGTGKKITLECSQTMGHDKMYWYQQDPGMELHLIHYSYGVNSTEKGDLSSESTVSRIRTEHFPLTLESARPSHTSQYLCASRLAVGDTQYFGPGTRLTVL.

J is TRBJ1-2 and V is TRBV5-1; the D is unclear. The CDR3 has 15 residues. Looked up from germline, CDR1 is SGHRS and CDR2 is YFSETQ. Deletions cut 4 bases from V and 2 bases from J, with 15 bases between. CDR3 region: CASSALAGGNYGYTF. CDR3 bases: TGCGCCAGCAGCGCGCTCGCCGGAGGCAACTATGGCTACACCTTC.